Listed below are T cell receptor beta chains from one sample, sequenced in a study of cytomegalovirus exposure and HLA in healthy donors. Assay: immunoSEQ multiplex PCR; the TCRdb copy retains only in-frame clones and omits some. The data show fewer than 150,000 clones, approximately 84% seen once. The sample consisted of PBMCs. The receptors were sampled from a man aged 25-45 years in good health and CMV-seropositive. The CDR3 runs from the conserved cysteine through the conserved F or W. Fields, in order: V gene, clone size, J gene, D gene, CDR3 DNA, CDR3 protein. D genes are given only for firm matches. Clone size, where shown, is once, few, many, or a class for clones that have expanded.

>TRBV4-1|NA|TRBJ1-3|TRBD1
TGCGCCAGCAGCCAAGGGGGGCAGGGGGCGCGGGGAAACACCATATATTTT
CASSQGGQGARGNTIYF
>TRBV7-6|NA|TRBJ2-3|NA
TGTGCCAGCAGCAGCGGGACAGGAGGCACAGATACGCAGTATTTT
CASSSGTGGTDTQYF
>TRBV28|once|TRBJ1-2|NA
TGTGCCAGCAGTTTTCGGGACACCCGATTTTTCTATGGCTACACCTTC
CASSFRDTRFFYGYTF
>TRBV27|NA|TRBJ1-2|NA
TGTGCCAGCAGTTTAGGGGGGGGGAGGTATGGCTACACCTTC
CASSLGGGRYGYTF
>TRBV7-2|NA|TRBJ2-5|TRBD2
TGTGCCAGCAGCTCCCGGACTAGCGGGGGGCAGAAAGAGACCCAGTACTTC
CASSSRTSGGQKETQYF
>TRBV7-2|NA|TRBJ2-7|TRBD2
TGTGCCAGCAGCTTAGGGGTAGCGGGCCCCTTCGAGCAGTACTTC
CASSLGVAGPFEQYF
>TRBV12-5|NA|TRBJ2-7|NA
TGTGCTAGTGGTCTCGCCGGGACTCCGTTCGCCTACGAGCAGTACTTC
CASGLAGTPFAYEQYF
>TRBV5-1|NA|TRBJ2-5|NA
TGCGCCAGCAGCTTGCTACCGTGGACAGCCCAAGAGACCCAGTACTTC
CASSLLPWTAQETQYF
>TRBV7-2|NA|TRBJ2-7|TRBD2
TGTGCCAGCAGGCACACTAGCGGGGGGAACGAGCAGTACTTC
CASRHTSGGNEQYF
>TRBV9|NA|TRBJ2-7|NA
TGTGCCAGCAGCCCCCAGGGTGTCACCTACGAGCAGTACTTC
CASSPQGVTYEQYF
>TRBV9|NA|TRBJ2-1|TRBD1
TGTGCCAGCAGCGCAGGGACAGGGTATAACAATGAGCAGTTCTTC
CASSAGTGYNNEQFF
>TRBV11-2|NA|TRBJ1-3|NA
TGTGCCAGCAGCTTAGGGGGCGACTCTGGAAACACCATATATTTT
CASSLGGDSGNTIYF
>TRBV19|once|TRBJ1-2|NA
TGTGCCAGTAGTAGACCAGGGGTGTATGGCTACACCTTC
CASSRPGVYGYTF
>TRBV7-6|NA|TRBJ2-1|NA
TGTGCCAGCAGCTTAGGCGCGACTAGGGTCAATGAGCAGTTCTTC
CASSLGATRVNEQFF
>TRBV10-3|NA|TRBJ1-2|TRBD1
TGTGCCATAAGGGACAGTAACTATGGCTACACCTTC
CAIRDSNYGYTF
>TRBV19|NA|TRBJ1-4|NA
TGTGCCAGTAGTATCCAGGGATCCGGGGGTGAAAAACTGTTTTTT
CASSIQGSGGEKLFF
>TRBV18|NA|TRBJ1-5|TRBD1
TGTGCCAGCTCACGACAGGGAGGTAATCAGCCCCAGCATTTT
CASSRQGGNQPQHF
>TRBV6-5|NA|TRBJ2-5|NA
TGTGCCAGCAGTTACTCGGCAGGGGTAGGGGAGACCCAGTACTTC
CASSYSAGVGETQYF
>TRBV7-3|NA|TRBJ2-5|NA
TGTGCCAGCAGTGGCGGGCGGGGGCCCCAAGAGACCCAGTACTTC
CASSGGRGPQETQYF
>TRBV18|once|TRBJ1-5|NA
TGTGCCAGCTCACCTGGGGGGGAAGAGGGTCAGCCCCAGCATTTT
CASSPGGEEGQPQHF
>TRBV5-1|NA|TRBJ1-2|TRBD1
TGCGCCAGCAGCTTGGGTTCAGGGGGCGGCTATGGCTACACCTTC
CASSLGSGGGYGYTF
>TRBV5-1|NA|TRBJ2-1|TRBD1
TGCGCCAGCAGCTTGGACAGGGGAAACAATGAGCAGTTCTTC
CASSLDRGNNEQFF
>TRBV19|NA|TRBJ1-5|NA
TGTGCCAGTAGTAATTTTGGACAGAGCAATCAGCCCCAGCATTTT
CASSNFGQSNQPQHF
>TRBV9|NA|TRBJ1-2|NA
TGTGCCAGCAGCGCGGACAGCGGCGTATATCCTAACTATGGCTACACCTTC
CASSADSGVYPNYGYTF
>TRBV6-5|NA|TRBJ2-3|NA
TGTGCCAGCAGGGGAGCGAGCGAATCAGATACGCAGTATTTT
CASRGASESDTQYF
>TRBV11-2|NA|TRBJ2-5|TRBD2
TGTGCCAGCGGCGCGGGAATAGCGGGGGGCCAAGAGACCCAGTACTTC
CASGAGIAGGQETQYF
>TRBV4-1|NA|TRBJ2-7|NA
TGCGCCAGCAGCCAAGGGACTTCCAGCTCCTACGAGCAGTACTTC
CASSQGTSSSYEQYF
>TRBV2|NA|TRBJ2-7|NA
TGTGCCAGCTCGGACTATTACTACGAGCAGTACTTC
CASSDYYYEQYF
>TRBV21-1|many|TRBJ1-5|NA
TGTGCCAGCCATCCGGGGCGGGGGACCAACCAGCCCCAGCATTTT
CASHPGRGTNQPQHF
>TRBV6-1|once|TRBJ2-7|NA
TGTGCCAGCAGGACCGGGGCCTACGAGCAGTACTTC
CASRTGAYEQYF
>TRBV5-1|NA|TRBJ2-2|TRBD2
TGCGCCAGCAGCTTGGGTCTAGCGGCCAACACCGGGGAGCTGTTTTTT
CASSLGLAANTGELFF
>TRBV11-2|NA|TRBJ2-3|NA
TGTGCCAGCAGTCTCTCAGATACGCAGTATTTT
CASSLSDTQYF
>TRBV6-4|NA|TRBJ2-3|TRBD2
TGTGCCAGCAGTCCCGGGACTAGCGGGGGGGATACGCAGTATTTT
CASSPGTSGGDTQYF
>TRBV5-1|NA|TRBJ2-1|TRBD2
TGCGCCAGCAGCTCTAGCGGGGGATACAATGAGCAGTTCTTC
CASSSSGGYNEQFF
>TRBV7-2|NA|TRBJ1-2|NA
TGTGCCAGCAGCTTAGGGCCAGGCAATGGCTACACCTTC
CASSLGPGNGYTF
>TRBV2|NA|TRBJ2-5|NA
TGTGCCAGCAGTGTCAGGCAGTTTCAAGAGACCCAGTACTTC
CASSVRQFQETQYF
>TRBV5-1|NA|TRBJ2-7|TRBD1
TGCGCCAGCAGCTTGACTAGACAGGGTGTAGGTTACGAGCAGTACTTC
CASSLTRQGVGYEQYF
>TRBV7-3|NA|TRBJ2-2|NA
TGTGCCAGCAGCTTATACGACAGCGACACCGGGGAGCTGTTTTTT
CASSLYDSDTGELFF